This T cell receptor beta chain appears in the sequencing data of a study of T cells after yellow fever vaccination. Germline V CDR1 and CDR2: SGHTA, FQGNSA. The CDR3 is 15 residues long. Trimming left V 0 bases short and J 5 bases short, with 13 bases between. Study-wide results and limits: By day 5 rather than day 15, the secondary response had peaked, though it was weaker.

As for this clonotype: Its antigen is unknown.

TCR cDNA was made by 5'RACE template switching, adding a universal primer site and UMIs. TCRdb reprocessed the 5' RACE reads via MiXCR and lists one record per CDR3 protein. The data contain under 150,000 distinct CDR3 sequences, 13% to 15% of them singletons. The chain combines TRBV7-2 with TRBJ2-5; D unresolved. The source was CD8+ T cells sorted from PBMCs, collected 5 days after the yellow fever booster vaccination. This clonotype was sampled from a man between 18 and 35 years old who received the YFV17D yellow fever vaccine. The CDR3 DNA reads TGTGCCAGCAGCTTAGCCGGAGCAGAGGCGGAGACCCAGTACTTC. Residues: CASSLAGAEAETQYF.